The subject of this entry is one TCR beta chain. There are 13 residues in the CDR3. Germline assignment: CDR1 SGHNT and CDR2 YYREEE (reference sequence). J gave up 4 bases and V 5 bases, and 5 bases lay outside the gene matches. Profiled with immunoSEQ multiplex PCR; TCRdb holds only in-frame clones, not every one. The sample contains roughly 81,000 clones, more than 75% of which appear only once. This sample stems from a study of OX40 agonist ivuxolimab in advanced cancers. In the study overall: Patients got intravenous ivuxolimab at 0.01 to 10 mg/kg every 2 weeks.

This sequence originates from an adult with an advanced solid tumor such as melanoma, head and neck, liver or kidney cancer. The V and J genes are TRBV5-4 and TRBJ1-2; TRBD1 matches 7 bases. The sequences come from CD4+ or CD8+ T cells sorted from blood, collected in a trial of the OX40 agonist ivuxolimab. CDR3 in DNA: TGTGCCAGCAGTCAGACAGGGCCCTATGGCTACACCTTC. The encoded protein is CASSQTGPYGYTF.